This entry concerns a single TCR beta chain. The clone's antigen remains unknown. There are no base qualities to consult, and no much larger clone falls within one base. This same CDR3 is encoded by further DNA sequences in the sample. The V end gives up 8 bases and the J end 5 bases, leaving 6 bases in the junction not matched to a gene. From the cysteine up to the phenylalanine, the CDR3 has a length of 13 residues. The entry retains the CDR3 DNA only, 39 bases that are in frame from base 1. The germline V gene supplies CDR1 ENHRY and CDR2 SYGVKD. The immunoSEQ Assay, a bias-controlled multiplex PCR, was used to amplify TCRbeta CDR3 regions from genomic DNA. The study's processing was this. The number of nucleated cells in each sample was estimated from the amplification of reference gene primers within the assay. Sequence reads were collapsed and filtered to measure the absolute abundance of every unique TCRbeta CDR3 rearrangement. For each sample, productive Simpson clonality was calculated as the square root of Simpson's diversity index over productive rearrangements. TCRdb obtained this table from immuneACCESS and retained in-frame rearrangements with V and J assigned. These tables miss some clones; where compared with another copy, unresolved V genes account for less than half of the shortfall, and the remainder is unexplained. D and trimming come from the DNA, and the V and J calls and clone size come from that table. This sample comprises 160,000 or so clones, around 84% of them detected only once. 12% to 15% of the sample rests with the top ten.

Participants in the prospective study were enrolled through a virtual design, were aged 18 to 89 years, and lived in 24 United States geographic areas. Cohort assignment in the prospective study relied on participant-reported clinical history from a screening survey and a study questionnaire. ImmuneRACE Cohort 3 recovered participants were defined by two consecutive negative NP/OP PCR tests, healthcare professional clearance, or symptom resolution. In the prospective study, mobile phlebotomists collected whole blood, serum and a nasopharyngeal or oropharyngeal swab from each participant. Additional blood draws and questionnaires over an approximately 2-month period could optionally be provided by prospective study participants. Before DNA extraction, prospective study blood samples were shipped either frozen or at room temperature. The entry originates in a study of blood T cell repertoires in COVID-19 (TCRdb year 2020). Describing the broader study: Samples covering the acute and convalescent phases of COVID-19 were provided by collaborators in the United States, Italy and Spain. The repertoires were released in a freely available public database intended as a resource for research on the immune response to SARS-CoV-2. The sample metadata nearly always contained a de-identified subject ID, COVID-19 status, age in years and sex. Subjects who had been exposed to COVID-19, were actively infected with it, or had recovered from it provided the deeply sampled blood TCRbeta repertoires that made up the dataset. The prospective study material was composed of cDNA or gDNA derived from T cells, B-cell-depleted T cells, or PBMCs. Where available, HLA class I and class II types were obtained from metadata supplied by the sample provider rather than from assay-based typing. The samples were drawn from two sources: the first 160 participants of the ongoing ImmuneRACE study, and over 1,000 subjects contributed by 6 global collaborators.

Broader findings and caveats from the paper: The amount of clinical and demographic metadata varied by source and participant and was provided uncurated.

This TCR was sampled from a man aged 45-60 years who had recovered from COVID-19. Recombination joined TRBV10-3 with TRBJ2-3, and TRBD1 aligns with 8 junction nucleotides. Sequenced: PBMCs or T cells enriched from blood (not recorded which). Here the CDR3 is given as CAISGRGQDTQYF. In nucleotide form, the sequence is TGTGCCATCTCCGGCAGGGGGCAAGATACGCAGTATTTT.